The T cell receptor (beta chain) described here comes from a study of blood T cell repertoires in COVID-19. Study overall: COVID-19 samples, acute and convalescent, were from the United States, Italy and Spain. In each case, the material was cDNA or gDNA derived from T cells, B-cell-depleted T cells, or PBMCs.

Authors' processing steps: By means of reference gene primer amplification, nucleated cell counts were estimated. TCRdb keeps only in-frame clones here, not all; method: immunoSEQ multiplex PCR. D and trimming were read from the DNA, whereas the V and J calls and clone size are those reported in that table. The sample has around 300,000 clones; 75% to 95% are singletons. Symptom resolution, clearance, or two negative PCRs marked the recovered donors of Cohort 3. V was pared by 4 bases and J by 3 bases, with 5 bases of the junction left unmatched. The CDR3 consists of 14 residues. Germline CDR1 reads MNHEY; CDR2 reads SVGAGI.

V and J are TRBV6-5 and TRBJ1-2; 7 nucleotides align to TRBD1. What was sequenced was PBMCs or T cells enriched from blood (not recorded which). This receptor was obtained from a woman aged 25 to 39 who had recovered from COVID-19. The CDR3 DNA reads as TGTGCCAGCAGTTGGCAGGGGGGACACTATGGCTACACCTTC. Translation gives CASSWQGGHYGYTF.